This is a list of T cell receptor beta chains from one sample in a study of cytomegalovirus exposure and HLA in healthy donors. Here immunoSEQ multiplex PCR was the method, and the copy in TCRdb shows in-frame clones only, minus some. The sample holds 60,000 to 70,000 clones, under 85% seen once. Sequences were obtained from PBMCs. The receptors here all came from a woman aged 25 to 39 in good health and CMV-seronegative. The CDR3 runs from the conserved cysteine through the conserved F or W. The D gene is left open where the match is weak. Clone size is shown for a subset of rows, as once, few, many or a class of expanded clone.

abundance,j_gene,v_gene,d_gene,CDR3nt,CDR3aa
.,TRBJ2-5,TRBV9,.,TGTGCCAGCAGCGTAAGAGGGGACATAGAGACCCAGTACTTC,CASSVRGDIETQYF
.,TRBJ1-1,TRBV10-3,TRBD1,TGTGCCATCACAAGGGACAGGGACACTGGTGAAGCTTTCTTT,CAITRDRDTGEAFF
once,TRBJ1-2,TRBV28,.,TGTGCTTCGAGAGACTATGGCTACACCTTC,CASRDYGYTF
.,TRBJ2-7,TRBV18,TRBD2,TGTGCCAGCTCACACCCTAGCGGGGGATATGTGGAGCAGTACTTC,CASSHPSGGYVEQYF
.,TRBJ2-2,TRBV11-3,.,TGTGCCAGCACCCATAGCGCCAACACCGGGGAGCTGTTTTTT,CASTHSANTGELFF
.,TRBJ2-3,TRBV6-1,TRBD2,TGTGCCAGCAGTGAAGAACTAGCGGGGAGCACAGATACGCAGTATTTT,CASSEELAGSTDTQYF
.,TRBJ1-2,TRBV6-5,.,TGTGCCAGCAGTTACTATGGGGTCAGCGGCGGCTACACCTTC,CASSYYGVSGGYTF
.,TRBJ2-3,TRBV5-1,.,TGCGCCAGCAGCCTTACTAGAAGGGGCACAGATACGCAGTATTTT,CASSLTRRGTDTQYF
.,TRBJ2-3,TRBV6-1,.,TGTGCCAGCAGTGGTGGGGTAGCGCTATATACGCAGTATTTT,CASSGGVALYTQYF
.,TRBJ2-1,TRBV6-5,TRBD2,TGTGCCAGCAGCAATCTAGCGGGAGTGAGCAATGAGCAGTTCTTC,CASSNLAGVSNEQFF
.,TRBJ1-1,TRBV6-6,TRBD1,TGTGCCAGCAGTCTTGACAGGGAGAACACTGAAGCTTTCTTT,CASSLDRENTEAFF
.,TRBJ1-1,TRBV6-1,.,TGTGCCAGCTCTCGGACAGAGAACACTGAAGCTTTCTTT,CASSRTENTEAFF
.,TRBJ2-2,TRBV10-3,.,TGTGCCATCAGTGTCCTGGGGGGTATAGCGAACACCGGGGAGCTGTTTTTT,CAISVLGGIANTGELFF
once,TRBJ1-1,TRBV7-2,.,TGTGCCAGCAGCCCCCCGGGTAGCGCGAACACTGAAGCTTTCTTT,CASSPPGSANTEAFF
.,TRBJ1-5,TRBV2,.,TGTGCCAGCAGTCGCTCAGATAGCAATCAGCCCCAGCATTTT,CASSRSDSNQPQHF
.,TRBJ1-2,TRBV5-1,.,TGCGCCAGCAGTTTTACAGGGTCCTATGGCTACACCTTC,CASSFTGSYGYTF
.,TRBJ1-2,TRBV9,.,TGTGCCAGCAGCGGGACAGAGAACTATGGCTACACCTTC,CASSGTENYGYTF
few,TRBJ1-1,TRBV4-3,TRBD1,TGCGCCAGCAGCCAGGGGGACAGGGAGAACACTGAAGCTTTCTTT,CASSQGDRENTEAFF
.,TRBJ2-7,TRBV4-3,.,TGCGCCAGCAGCCAAAACCCAGGCGAGACCTACGAGCAGTACTTC,CASSQNPGETYEQYF
.,TRBJ2-2,TRBV2,.,TGTGCCAGCAGGGCCGCCCCCTCTTTCGGGGAGCTGTTTTTT,CASRAAPSFGELFF
.,TRBJ2-3,TRBV7-3,TRBD2,TGTGCCAGCAGCTCCTCTAGCGGGAGTGCAGATACGCAGTATTTT,CASSSSSGSADTQYF
.,TRBJ2-2,TRBV7-8,.,TGTGCCAGCAGCTTAGAGGGGTGGACCGGGGAGCTGTTTTTT,CASSLEGWTGELFF
medium-sized,TRBJ2-2,TRBV30,.,TGTGCCTGGAGTGTACGGGACACCGGGGAGCTGTTTTTT,CAWSVRDTGELFF
.,TRBJ1-2,TRBV10-3,.,TGTGCCATCAAAGCCCTGGAGGCAAATGGCTACACCTTC,CAIKALEANGYTF
.,TRBJ1-2,TRBV19,.,TGTGCCAGTAGTATAGATGAGGTTAACTATGGCTACACCTTC,CASSIDEVNYGYTF
.,TRBJ1-3,TRBV6-4,TRBD1,TGTGCCAGCAGTGAACCCCGGGACAGGGGACTCTCTGGAAACACCATATATTTT,CASSEPRDRGLSGNTIYF
.,TRBJ2-3,TRBV6-1,TRBD1,TGTGCCAGCAGTGACAGACAGGGCGCAGATACGCAGTATTTT,CASSDRQGADTQYF
.,TRBJ2-4,TRBV4-1,TRBD2,TGCGCCAGCGAATCCGTGGCGGGAGCAGACATTCAGTACTTC,CASESVAGADIQYF
.,TRBJ2-7,TRBV10-3,TRBD1,TGTGCCATCAGCGTCCCGGGACAGGGGGTCAACGAGCAGTACTTC,CAISVPGQGVNEQYF
few,TRBJ2-5,TRBV19,.,TGTGCCAGTAGTATAGGAGGTGGCGTACAAGAGACCCAGTACTTC,CASSIGGGVQETQYF
.,TRBJ2-1,TRBV5-1,TRBD2,TGCGCCAGCAGCTTGGCCGAAACTAGCGGGCTTAACAATGAGCAGTTCTTC,CASSLAETSGLNNEQFF
.,TRBJ2-1,TRBV19,.,TGTGCCAGTAGGGCCCCGGAGGTCGTAACCTACAATGAGCAGTTCTTC,CASRAPEVVTYNEQFF
once,TRBJ2-5,TRBV5-4,.,TGTGCCAGCAGCCGCGGGACTCAAGAGACCCAGTACTTC,CASSRGTQETQYF
.,TRBJ1-6,TRBV6-5,.,TGTGCCAGCCGTTCGGGAGGTACGGGATCACCCCTCCACTTT,CASRSGGTGSPLHF
.,TRBJ1-5,TRBV9,.,TGTGCCAGCAGCGTAGAGGGGGGGGCAAGCAATCAGCCCCAGCATTTT,CASSVEGGASNQPQHF
once,TRBJ1-1,TRBV27,.,TGTGCCAGCAGTTACAGGCTAAACACTGAAGCTTTCTTT,CASSYRLNTEAFF
.,TRBJ1-5,TRBV27,TRBD1,TGTGCCAGCAGTTTGAAACAGGGGGGCCATCAGCCCCAGCATTTT,CASSLKQGGHQPQHF
.,TRBJ1-1,TRBV4-3,.,TGCGCCAGCAGCCAAGATCTCGGTATTGGCACTGAAGCTTTCTTT,CASSQDLGIGTEAFF
once,TRBJ2-2,TRBV5-1,.,TGCGCCAGCAGCTTCGGGGGTCAGGGGGACACCGGGGAGCTGTTTTTT,CASSFGGQGDTGELFF
.,TRBJ2-1,TRBV19,TRBD2,TGTGCCACTTCCCCTAGCGGAAATCCCTACAATGAGCAGTTCTTC,CATSPSGNPYNEQFF
.,TRBJ1-3,TRBV10-3,.,TGTGCCATCAGTGAGGGACAGTTCTCTGGAAACACCATATATTTT,CAISEGQFSGNTIYF
.,TRBJ1-1,TRBV7-3,TRBD1,TGTGCCAGCAGTCGGGACAGGCAGACTGAAGCTTTCTTT,CASSRDRQTEAFF
.,TRBJ1-1,TRBV6-1,TRBD1,TGTGCCAGCACCGGACAGGGGCCCACTGAAGCTTTCTTT,CASTGQGPTEAFF
.,TRBJ1-1,TRBV28,.,TGTGCCAGCACTTTCAGGGAGGGAGCTTTCTTT,CASTFREGAFF
once,TRBJ1-1,TRBV7-2,.,TGTGCCAGCAGCCCCCGGCAGGGCACTGAAGCTTTCTTT,CASSPRQGTEAFF
.,TRBJ2-2,TRBV6-6,.,TGTGCCAGCAGCCCCGGGACTTCGGACACCGGGGAGCTGTTTTTT,CASSPGTSDTGELFF
.,TRBJ2-7,TRBV10-3,TRBD1,TGTGCCATCAGTAACGGGACAGTTGCCTACGAGCAGTACTTC,CAISNGTVAYEQYF
.,TRBJ2-7,TRBV27,TRBD1,TGTGCCAGCAGTTTAACGGGACAGGCTTACTACGAGCAGTACTTC,CASSLTGQAYYEQYF
.,TRBJ2-2,TRBV5-5,.,TGTGCCAGCAGTTACTACACCGGGGAGCTGCTTTTT,CASSYYTGELLF
.,TRBJ2-3,TRBV11-3,.,TGTGCCAGCAGCAAAGGGACTCTTGGACCCACAGATACGCAGTATTTT,CASSKGTLGPTDTQYF
.,TRBJ2-3,TRBV7-2,TRBD2,TGTGCCAGCAGCTTAATACGACTAGCGGGGAACACAGATACGCAGTATTTT,CASSLIRLAGNTDTQYF
.,TRBJ2-7,TRBV10-3,TRBD2,TGTGCCATCAGTTCCAGCGGGGGCCTGCGGGAGCAGTACTTC,CAISSSGGLREQYF
.,TRBJ1-2,TRBV6-5,TRBD1,TGTGCCACCGTCGATTCATTCGGGACAGGGACCGGCTACACCTTC,CATVDSFGTGTGYTF